This T cell receptor (beta chain) was identified in a study of cytomegalovirus exposure and HLA in healthy donors. From the 120-subject validation cohort, which was separate from the roughly 620-subject first cohort, the donors were drawn. Profiling relied on immunoSEQ multiplex PCR, and the TCRdb table lists in-frame clones only, not all of them. The table lists about 280,000 clones, around nine tenths of them singletons. CDR1 is LGHNA, CDR2 YSLEER, per germline. The CDR3 loop spans 14 amino acids. Deletions cut 0 bases from V and 15 bases from J, with 18 bases between. The sample taken for sequencing was PBMCs. The receptor's source is a woman aged 18-30 years in good health and CMV-seronegative. The chain employs TRBV4-3 and TRBJ2-4; possibly TRBD2 for D (7 bases). The CDR3 nucleotides read TGCGCCAGCAGCCAAGAAGGAGGGCGGGGGCAGCGGTACTTC. It codes for CASSQEGGRGQRYF.